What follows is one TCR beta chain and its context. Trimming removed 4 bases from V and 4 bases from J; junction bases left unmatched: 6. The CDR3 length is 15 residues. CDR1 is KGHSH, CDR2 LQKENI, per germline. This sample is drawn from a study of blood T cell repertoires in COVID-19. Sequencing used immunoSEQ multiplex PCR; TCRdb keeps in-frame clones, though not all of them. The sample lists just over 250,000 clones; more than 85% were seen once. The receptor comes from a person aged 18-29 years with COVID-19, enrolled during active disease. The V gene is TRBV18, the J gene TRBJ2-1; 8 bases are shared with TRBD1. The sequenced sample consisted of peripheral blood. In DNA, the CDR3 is TGTGCCAGCTCACGCGGGACAGGAGTTTACAATGAGCAGTTCTTC. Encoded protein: CASSRGTGVYNEQFF.